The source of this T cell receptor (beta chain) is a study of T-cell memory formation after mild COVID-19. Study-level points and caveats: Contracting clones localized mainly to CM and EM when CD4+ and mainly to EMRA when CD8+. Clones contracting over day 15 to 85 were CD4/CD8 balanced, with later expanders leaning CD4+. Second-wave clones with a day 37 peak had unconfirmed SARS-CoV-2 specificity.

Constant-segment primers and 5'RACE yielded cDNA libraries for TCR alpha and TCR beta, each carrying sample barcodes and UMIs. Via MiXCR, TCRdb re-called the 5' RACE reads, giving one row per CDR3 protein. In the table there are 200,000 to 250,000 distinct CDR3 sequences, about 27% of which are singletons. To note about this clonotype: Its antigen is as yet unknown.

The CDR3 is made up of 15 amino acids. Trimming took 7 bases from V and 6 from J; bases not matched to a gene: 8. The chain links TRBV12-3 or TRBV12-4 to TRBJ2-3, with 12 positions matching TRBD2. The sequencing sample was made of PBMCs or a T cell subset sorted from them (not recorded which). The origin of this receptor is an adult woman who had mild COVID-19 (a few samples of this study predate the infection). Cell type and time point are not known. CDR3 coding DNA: TGTGCCAGCACCGAACTAGCGGGGGGCGGGGATACGCAGTATTTT. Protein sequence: CASTELAGGGDTQYF.